Below are 21 T cell receptor beta chains sequenced from a single sample in a study of blood T cell repertoires in COVID-19. Sequencing used immunoSEQ multiplex PCR; TCRdb keeps in-frame clones, though not all of them. The sample lists 71,000 or so clones, less than 90% occurring once. Sample: peripheral blood. All receptors come from a man of 80 years or more in a cohort sampled during active COVID-19.

This clone was detected only once. This chain uses TRBV6-5 with TRBJ2-3, with 8 bases that match TRBD2. The CDR3 has 13 amino acids. Germline assignment: CDR1 MNHEY and CDR2 SVGAGI. The junction had 3 bases not matched to a gene; V was cut back by 5 bases and J by 5 bases. The CDR3 loop is CASSPGGVDTQYF. The CDR3, as DNA: TGTGCCAGCAGTCCCGGGGGGGTAGATACGCAGTATTTT.

The chain links TRBV2 to TRBJ2-2; 12 bases agree with TRBD2. The CDR3 is 15 amino acids. Germline V lookup: CDR1 SNHLY, CDR2 FYNNEI. Trimming took 7 bases from V and 6 from J; bases not matched to a gene: 6. The CDR3: CASKELAGGPGELFF. The CDR3 nucleotides read TGTGCCAGCAAGGAACTAGCGGGGGGACCCGGGGAGCTGTTTTTT.

The rearrangement links TRBV7-2 to TRBJ1-2; TRBD1 matches 10 bases. Trimming removed 2 bases from V and 2 bases from J; junction bases left unmatched: 2. This CDR3 comprises 15 residues. CDR1 SGHTA and CDR2 FQGNSA come from the germline V gene. CDR3 nucleotides: TGTGCCAGCAGCTTAACGGGACAGGGGAACTATGGCTACACCTTC. Amino acids: CASSLTGQGNYGYTF.

This chain uses TRBV7-9 with TRBJ1-1; the D is unclear. CDR1 is SEHNR, CDR2 FQNEAQ, per germline (reference sequence). V lost 5 bases to trimming and J lost 2 bases, with 3 bases between them. The CDR3 contains 11 residues. The CDR3 loop reads CASSLNTEAFF. DNA of the CDR3: TGTGCCAGCAGCCTTAACACTGAAGCTTTCTTT.

The V and J genes are TRBV21-1 and TRBJ2-1; TRBD1 is the table's D call and was not checked against the DNA. TRBV21-1 is described as a pseudogene. The CDR3 totals 15 residues. The CDR3 region has the DNA TGTGCCAGCAGCATCCCCGGGACAAACTACAATGAGCAGTTCTTC. Encoded protein: CASSIPGTNYNEQFF.

The genes are TRBV2 and TRBJ1-1; D uncertain. Trimming took off 3 bases at V and 0 bases at J, with 11 bases between the two ends. CDR1 is SNHLY and CDR2 is FYNNEI in the germline V gene. The CDR3 is 15 residues long. CDR3: CASSDDAKLNTEAFF. CDR3 DNA: TGTGCCAGCAGTGACGATGCGAAACTGAACACTGAAGCTTTCTTT.

This sequence joins TRBV28 and TRBJ1-2, with 7 bases aligning to TRBD1. CDR1 MDHEN and CDR2 SYDVKM come from the germline V gene. V was clipped by 6 bases and J by 2 bases; unmatched bases: 12. The CDR3 has 16 residues. The CDR3 DNA is TGTGCCAGCAGACCTATACAGGGGACCCTGAACTATGGCTACACCTTC. Its protein product is CASRPIQGTLNYGYTF.

The CDR3: CAAGLAGTDSGNTIYF. CDR3 DNA sequence: TGTGCCGCGGGACTAGCCGGGACTGACTCTGGAAACACCATATATTTT. The V and J genes are TRBV10-3 and TRBJ1-3, with D perhaps matching TRBD1 (5 bases). Germline V gene data show CDR1 as ENHRY and CDR2 as SYGVKD. V was pared by 11 bases and J by 0 bases, with 20 bases between. The CDR3 length is 16 residues.

This clone was counted a single time. This rearrangement joins TRBV3-1 (or the pseudogene TRBV3-2) to TRBJ2-7, with D perhaps matching TRBD2 (6 bases). There are 13 residues in the CDR3. V lost 0 bases and J 3 bases, leaving 6 bases between the germline ends. Germline CDR1 reads LGHDT; CDR2 reads YNNKEL (reference sequence). CDR3 residues: CASSQEGLYEQYF. The CDR3 nucleotides read TGTGCCAGCAGCCAAGAGGGACTCTACGAGCAGTACTTC.

The chain joins TRBV5-1 to TRBJ1-2; TRBD1 might be the D (6 bases). The CDR3 is 15 amino acids. V dropped 0 bases and J dropped 6 bases, with 15 bases sitting between them. Looked up from germline, CDR1 is SGHRS and CDR2 is YFSETQ. The DNA for the CDR3 is TGCGCCAGCAGCTTGGAGGGCAGGGGTAGCGATGGCTACACCTTC. It encodes CASSLEGRGSDGYTF. The whole variable domain, filled in from reference TRBV5-1 and TRBJ1-2, reads KAGVTQTPRYLIKTRGQQVTLSCSPISGHRSVSWYQQTPGQGLQFLFEYFSETQRNKGNFPGRFSGRQFSNSRSEMNVSTLELGDSALYLCASSLEGRGSDGYTFGSGTRLTVV.

The CDR3 region has the DNA TGTGCCAGCAGCCAGACATACTATGGCTACACCTTC. Translated, it gives CASSQTYYGYTF. The chain is built from TRBV6-2 or TRBV6-3 and TRBJ1-2; D is unclear. The CDR3 loop spans 12 amino acids. Germline CDR1 is MNHEY and CDR2 is SVGEGT. The V gene lost 6 bases and the J gene lost 3 bases, with 8 bases spanning the gap.

This clone was counted between two and nine times. V usage is TRBV5-4 and J usage is TRBJ2-2, with 11 nucleotides matching TRBD2. The CDR3 extends over 16 amino acids. Germline V CDR1 and CDR2: SGHNT, YYREEE (reference sequence). V shed 4 bases and J 1 base; nucleotides not matched to a gene: 3. CDR3 loop: CASSPGLAGNTGELFF. The CDR3, as DNA: TGTGCCAGCAGCCCCGGACTAGCGGGGAACACCGGGGAGCTGTTTTTT.

The count of this clone is one. The J gene is TRBJ2-7, the V gene TRBV5-6; weak D call: TRBD2 (6 bases). Trimming stripped 0 bases from V and 10 bases from J, with 14 bases between. This CDR3 is 13 amino acids long. The germline V gene has CDR1 SGHDT and CDR2 YYEEEE. Here the CDR3 reads CASSLGRATRQYV. The CDR3 coding sequence is TGTGCCAGCAGCTTGGGCAGGGCGACTAGACAGTACGTC.

This chain's CDR3 is CASRGQGRDEQYF. CDR3 sequence (DNA): TGTGCCAGCAGAGGACAGGGAAGGGACGAGCAGTACTTC. The chain has TRBV27 and TRBJ2-7; TRBD1 agrees at 8 bases. Germline-derived CDR1 and CDR2 are MNHEY and SMNVEV (reference sequence). The V and J ends lost 6 bases and 5 bases, in that order; junction bases with no gene match: 6. The CDR3 has 13 amino acids.

This chain connects TRBV15 to TRBJ2-3, with D tentatively TRBD2 (6 bases). Trimming took off 5 bases at V and 2 bases at J, with 17 bases between the two ends. The CDR3 has 16 residues. The germline V gene encodes CDR1 LNHNV and CDR2 YYDKDF (reference sequence). The CDR3 region is CATSPAPPGDTDTQYF. The CDR3 DNA reads TGTGCCACCAGCCCAGCCCCGCCGGGGGACACAGATACGCAGTATTTT.

The rearrangement joins TRBV4-1 to TRBJ1-5; 7 bases line up with TRBD1. Germline CDR1 is MGHRA and CDR2 is YSYEKL. The CDR3 length is 17 residues. Trimming at V came to 0 bases and at J to 0 bases, leaving 5 bases not matched to a gene. Here the CDR3 DNA reads TGCGCCAGCAGCCAAGACAGGGACAGCTATAGCAATCAGCCCCAGCATTTT. Encoded protein: CASSQDRDSYSNQPQHF.

The chain couples TRBV7-3 to TRBJ2-5, with D perhaps TRBD2 (5 bases). The CDR3 is 15 residues long. Germline V gene data show CDR1 as SGHTA and CDR2 as FQGTGA. The V gene lost 5 bases and the J gene lost 2 bases, with 15 bases spanning the gap. The CDR3 DNA sequence: TGTGCCAGCAGCCCCACGGGAACTTTACAAGAGACCCAGTACTTC. This translates into CASSPTGTLQETQYF.

V is TRBV10-3 and J is TRBJ1-1; D call uncertain. Trimming removed 0 bases at V and 13 bases at J, with 9 bases between. This CDR3 region has 11 residues. The germline gives CDR1 ENHRY, CDR2 SYGVKD. The CDR3 is CAISESRGVFF. The CDR3 DNA reads as TGTGCCATCAGTGAGTCTCGCGGGGTTTTCTTT.

This clone was seen a single time. The chain combines TRBV2 with TRBJ1-4, with a tentative D call TRBD1 (5 bases). V shed 6 bases and J shed 2 bases, with 16 bases lying between them. CDR3 size: 16 residues. Germline V gene data show CDR1 as SNHLY and CDR2 as FYNNEI. The CDR3 DNA reads TGTGCCAGCAGCCTCACGGGGGTGTATACTAATGAAAAACTGTTTTTT. It encodes CASSLTGVYTNEKLFF.

The chain has TRBV4-1 and TRBJ1-4; 9 positions match TRBD1. CDR1 is MGHRA and CDR2 is YSYEKL in the germline V gene. This CDR3 has 16 amino acids. The J segment lost 7 bases and the V segment lost 4 bases, leaving 10 bases of the junction unmatched. The CDR3 nucleotides read TGCGCCAGCAGCCCCATACAGGGGGCGCAGGGTGAAAAACTGTTTTTT. It encodes CASSPIQGAQGEKLFF.

V and J are TRBV25-1 and TRBJ1-2, with a weak D call TRBD1 (6 bases). There are 14 residues in the CDR3. CDR1 and CDR2 from the germline V gene are MGHDK and SYGVNS. Trimming stripped 3 bases from V and 8 bases from J, with 16 bases between. CDR3 sequence: CASSDSVQGRGYTF. The CDR3 DNA follows: TGTGCCAGCAGTGACAGTGTACAGGGTAGAGGCTACACCTTC.